The sequence of this T cell receptor beta chain was determined in a study of T cell responses to AZD1222 COVID-19 vaccine. Sequencing was performed with immunoSEQ multiplex PCR; in TCRdb, only in-frame clones are kept and a portion is missing. The sample consists of about 180,000 clones, approximately 90% of them appearing once. V lost 4 bases, J lost 0 bases, and 8 bases stayed unmatched. Germline V CDR1 and CDR2: SGHTS, YDEGEE. The CDR3 loop spans 17 amino acids. Sequenced material: peripheral blood, taken 28 days after the second dose of the MenACWY control vaccine. This sequence was found in an adult who received the MenACWY meningococcal vaccine as a control. The chain uses TRBV5-8 and TRBJ1-5; 9 positions match TRBD1. The CDR3 region is CASSLLQGAYSNQPQHF. The CDR3 bases are TGTGCCAGCAGCCTATTACAGGGGGCGTATAGCAATCAGCCCCAGCATTTT.